This T cell receptor (beta chain) was recovered during a study of a mutant IDH1 vaccine in newly diagnosed glioma. For the study at large: Treated patients showed a male proportion of approximately 60%, a female proportion of 37.5%, and a mean age of 40.4 years. Patients got radiotherapy, temozolomide, or both beforehand, and most got both.

Sequencing was performed with immunoSEQ multiplex PCR; in TCRdb, only in-frame clones are kept and a portion is missing. The sample has some 120,000 clones, 80% seen once. Remarks on this clone: The antigen is not known.

Time point noted: week 11, during vaccination. A 20-mer mutant IDH1 peptide at 300 ug was injected subcutaneously with topical imiquimod. The material sequenced was PBMCs, taken from a glioma patient whose treatment included an IDH1 peptide vaccine. The clonotype comes from a man aged 40-55 years with glioma.

CDR3 DNA sequence: TGTGCCTGCGAGGACTCCTACGAGCAGTACTTC. Protein: CACEDSYEQYF. The chain is built from TRBV6-6 and TRBJ2-7; the D is unclear. The CDR3 extends over 11 amino acids. Trimming removed 11 bases from V and 0 bases from J, with 8 bases in between. Germline V gene data show CDR1 as MNHNY and CDR2 as SVGAGI (reference sequence).